The 19 T cell receptor beta chains listed next were all sequenced from one sample in a study of T cells in Graves' hyperthyroidism and ophthalmopathy. What was amplified from RNA transcripts were TCR beta CDR3 regions. An initial round of RT-PCR targeting the TCR CDR3 relied on the HTBI primer set. Each CDR3 protein gets one entry after TCRdb re-called the multiplex PCR reads with MiXCR. The table lists about 400,000 distinct CDR3 sequences, about a sixth of them singletons, with over 12% in the top ten. The sequenced material came from blood. The receptors originated from a woman aged 18-29 years with Graves' hyperthyroidism.

There are many counts of this clonotype. This chain joins TRBV20-1 and TRBJ1-1; 8 bases align to TRBD1. J was trimmed by 3 bases and V by 3 bases; bases with no gene match: 6. This CDR3 comprises 14 residues. Germline V gene lookup returns CDR1 DFQATT and CDR2 SNEGSKA (reference sequence). CDR3 region: CSASYRGADTEAFF. The CDR3 nucleotides are TGCAGTGCTAGTTACAGGGGGGCGGACACTGAAGCTTTCTTT.

This clonotype was recorded many times. V gene TRBV2 combines with J gene TRBJ2-1; D ambiguous. CDR3 length: 16 amino acids. Germline CDR1 is SNHLY and CDR2 is FYNNEI. V was trimmed by 7 bases and J by 2 bases, leaving 18 bases between them. DNA for the CDR3: TGTGCCAGCAAATCCCTAAGGGATCGGCCCTACAATGAGCAGTTCTTC. Amino acids: CASKSLRDRPYNEQFF.

This clonotype was counted only a few times. With a much larger clone just one base away, this may be a read error. V and J are TRBV3-1 and TRBJ1-4; tentatively, D is TRBD1 (6 bases). The CDR3 sequence is 16 residues long. Germline V lookup: CDR1 LGHDT, CDR2 YNNKEL (reference sequence). Trimming took 1 base from V and 4 from J, leaving 13 bases between them. CDR3 sequence reads: CASSQGDVGHNEKLFF. As DNA, the CDR3 is TGTGCCAGCAGCCAAGGAGATGTGGGACATAATGAAAAACTGTTTTTT.

This clonotype has a handful of counts. The chain recombines TRBV18 with TRBJ1-2; unclear D gene. The CDR3 is 11 amino acids. V was clipped by 4 bases and J by 8 bases, with 8 bases between them. CDR1 KGHSH and CDR2 LQKENI come from the germline V gene. This CDR3 reads CASSRASGYTF. CDR3 nucleotide sequence: TGTGCCAGCTCACGGGCCAGCGGCTACACCTTC.

This clonotype showed up just a few times. The rearrangement joins TRBV7-8 to TRBJ1-3, with D perhaps matching TRBD1 (5 bases). V lost 5 bases to trimming and J lost 1 base, with 12 bases between them. Germline-derived CDR1 and CDR2 are SGHVS and FQNEAQ. The CDR3 is made up of 15 amino acids. CDR3 sequence (DNA): TGTGCCAGCAGCCCACAGGTCGATTCTGGAAACACCATATATTTT. Amino acids: CASSPQVDSGNTIYF.

This clonotype occurred many times. CDR3 amino acids: CASSFGLTYQETQYF. Written as DNA, the CDR3 is TGTGCCAGCAGTTTCGGACTGACGTACCAAGAGACCCAGTACTTC. V and J are TRBV6-2 or TRBV6-3 and TRBJ2-5, with D perhaps matching TRBD2 (5 bases). CDR1 is MNHEY and CDR2 is SVGEGT in the germline V gene. The CDR3 is 15 residues long. V gave up 4 bases and J gave up 0 bases, with 12 bases separating them.

CDR3 amino acids: CATNRGGRAFEQYF. The CDR3 DNA is TGTGCCACCAACAGAGGCGGGAGGGCCTTCGAGCAGTACTTC. The rearrangement joins TRBV25-1 to TRBJ2-7; 9 bases are shared with TRBD2. This CDR3 spans 14 amino acids. V gave up 10 bases and J gave up 6 bases; unmatched junction bases: 13. Germline loops: CDR1 MGHDK, CDR2 SYGVNS.

The V call is TRBV2, the J call TRBJ2-2; D is unclear. The germline CDR1 and CDR2 sequences are SNHLY and FYNNEI. V was pared by 6 bases and J by 10 bases, with 18 bases between. This CDR3 has 14 amino acids. The CDR3 loop reads CASRLDSPRPELFF. The CDR3 DNA reads TGTGCCAGCAGACTCGACTCCCCGCGGCCGGAGCTGTTTTTT.

This clonotype was seen a handful of times. This rearrangement joins TRBV20-1 to TRBJ2-5; possible D gene TRBD1, 5 bases. The ends were cut back, 0 bases at V and 0 bases at J, with 11 bases in the middle. Germline V CDR1 and CDR2: DFQATT, SNEGSKA (reference sequence). The CDR3 contains 15 residues. DNA of the CDR3: TGCAGTGCTAGAGACCCGACAGAGTACCAAGAGACCCAGTACTTC. It codes for CSARDPTEYQETQYF.

In its sample, this clonotype was seen many times. The CDR3: CASSPPTVSGANVLTF. CDR3 nucleotide sequence: TGTGCCAGCAGTCCCCCGACAGTCTCTGGGGCCAACGTCCTGACTTTC. This rearrangement joins TRBV2 to TRBJ2-6; TRBD1 is a possible D gene (5 bases). CDR1 SNHLY and CDR2 FYNNEI come from the germline V gene. Trimming shortened V by 5 bases and J by 0 bases, and 11 bases separated the two germline ends. This CDR3 contains 16 residues.

This clonotype was recorded at least ten times. J is TRBJ2-3 and V is TRBV24-1; tentatively, D is TRBD2 (7 bases). Germline CDR1 is KGHDR and CDR2 is SFDVKD. The CDR3 loop spans 15 amino acids. Trimming removed 8 bases at V and 1 base at J, with 15 bases between. The CDR3 region has the DNA TGTGCCACCAAGGGGGGGCCAATTCGCACAGATACGCAGTATTTT. Its protein is CATKGGPIRTDTQYF.

This clonotype was found many times. The rearrangement uses TRBV11-2 and TRBJ2-7, with D possibly TRBD1 on 6 matching bases. V was pared by 1 base and J by 0 bases, with 16 bases between. The germline V gene encodes CDR1 SGHAT and CDR2 FQNNGV. The CDR3 has 17 amino acids. The CDR3 DNA sequence: TGTGCCAGCAGCTTAGTAGGACAGAAAATTAGCTCCTACGAGCAGTACTTC. This codes for CASSLVGQKISSYEQYF.

The chain couples TRBV19 to TRBJ1-6; unclear D gene. Germline CDR1 is LNHDA and CDR2 is SQIVND (reference sequence). This CDR3 is built from 13 residues. The V end was cut by 11 bases, the J end by 2 bases, with 10 bases between. The CDR3 nucleotides are TGTGCCTCTGGGTCGACCTATAATTCACCCCTCCACTTT. Protein product: CASGSTYNSPLHF. The full variable domain, in which reference TRBV19 and TRBJ1-6 provide the parts outside the CDR3, is DGGITQSPKYLFRKEGQNVTLSCEQNLNHDAMYWYRQDPGQGLRLIYYSQIVNDFQKGDIAEGYSVSREKKESFPLTVTSAQKNPTAFYLCASGSTYNSPLHFGNGTRLTVT.

This clonotype has only one observation. The gene calls are TRBV6-9 and TRBJ2-1, with 8 nucleotides matching TRBD1. This CDR3 is built from 14 residues. Germline V lookup: CDR1 MNHGY, CDR2 SVAAGI. V gave up 3 bases and J gave up 6 bases; unmatched junction bases: 4. The CDR3 DNA is TGTGCCAGCAGTTACGGCGGGACAGGCAATGAGCAGTTCTTC. It codes for CASSYGGTGNEQFF.

CDR3 nucleotides: TGTGCCAGCACAATAGCGGGAGGATTTCAAGAGACCCAGTACTTC. Translating gives CASTIAGGFQETQYF. The gene calls are TRBV6-2 or TRBV6-3 and TRBJ2-5, with 10 bases aligning to TRBD2. The CDR3 totals 15 residues. Losses at the gene ends were 7 bases for V and 2 bases for J; bases not matched to a gene: 7. The germline V gene has CDR1 MNHEY and CDR2 SVGEGT.

This clonotype occurred a few times. This sequence may be a read error, since a much larger clone differs from it by one base. The chain has TRBV27 and TRBJ2-5; possible D gene TRBD1, 5 bases. Per the germline V gene, CDR1 is MNHEY and CDR2 is SMNVEV (reference sequence). V lost 3 bases and J lost 5, with 10 bases in between. This CDR3 contains 13 residues. CDR3 in DNA: TGTGCCAGCAGTTTTTGGTGGGGCGAGACCCAGTACTTC. This encodes CASSFWWGETQYF.

This clonotype was observed at least ten times. The chain links TRBV5-1 to TRBJ2-7, with TRBD1 matching 7 bases. Germline trimming cut 4 bases from V and 0 bases from J; bases unmatched to any gene: 4. Germline CDR1 is SGHRS and CDR2 is YFSETQ. The CDR3 runs 14 residues. In DNA form, the CDR3 reads TGCGCCAGCAGCGGGACAGACAACTCCTACGAGCAGTACTTC. Translating it yields CASSGTDNSYEQYF.

V usage is TRBV9 and J usage is TRBJ1-6; the D gene is possibly TRBD1 (6 bases). V was pared by 2 bases and J by 5 bases, with 8 bases between. From germline, CDR1 is SGDLS and CDR2 YYNGEE. CDR3 length: 14 amino acids. The CDR3 nucleotides read TGTGCCAGCAGCGTCCAGGGGAATAATTCACCCCTCCACTTT. The encoded protein is CASSVQGNNSPLHF.

This clonotype came up many times. The chain has TRBV2 and TRBJ2-3; TRBD1 agrees at 7 bases. The CDR3 runs 14 residues. Trimming cost V 4 bases and J 14 bases; bases outside gene matches: 15. Germline V gene sequence: CDR1 SNHLY, CDR2 FYNNEI. CDR3 DNA sequence: TGTGCCAGCAGTGGATTCGCCACCGGACAGGTTCGGTATTTT. Protein sequence: CASSGFATGQVRYF.